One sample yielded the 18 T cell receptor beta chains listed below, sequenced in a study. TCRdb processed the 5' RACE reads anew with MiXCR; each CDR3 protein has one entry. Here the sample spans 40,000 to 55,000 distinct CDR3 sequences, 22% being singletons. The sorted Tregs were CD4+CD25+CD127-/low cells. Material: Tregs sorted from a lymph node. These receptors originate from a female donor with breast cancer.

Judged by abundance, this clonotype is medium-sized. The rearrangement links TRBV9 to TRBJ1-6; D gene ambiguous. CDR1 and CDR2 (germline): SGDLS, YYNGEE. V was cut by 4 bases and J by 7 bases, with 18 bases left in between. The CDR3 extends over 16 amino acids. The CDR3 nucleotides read TGTGCCAGCAGCCACCAAGTTGGCGTTCGCAATTCACCCCTCCACTTT. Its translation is CASSHQVGVRNSPLHF.

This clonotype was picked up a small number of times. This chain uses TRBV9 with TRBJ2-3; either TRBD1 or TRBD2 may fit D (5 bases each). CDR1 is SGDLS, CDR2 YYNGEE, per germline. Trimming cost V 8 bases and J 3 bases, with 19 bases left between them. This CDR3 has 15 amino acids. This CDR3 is CASTSGTERTDTQYF. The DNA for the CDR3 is TGTGCCAGTACCTCCGGGACCGAAAGAACAGATACGCAGTATTTT. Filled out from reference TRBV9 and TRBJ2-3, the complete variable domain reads DSGVTQTPKHLITATGQRVTLRCSPRSGDLSVYWYQQSLDQGLQFLIQYYNGEERAKGNILERFSAQQFPDLHSELNLSSLELGDSALYFCASTSGTERTDTQYFGPGTRLTVL.

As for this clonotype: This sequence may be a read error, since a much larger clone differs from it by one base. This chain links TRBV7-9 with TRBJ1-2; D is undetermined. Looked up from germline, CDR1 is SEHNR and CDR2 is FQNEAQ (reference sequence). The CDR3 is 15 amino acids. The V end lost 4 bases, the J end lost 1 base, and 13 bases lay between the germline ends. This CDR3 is CASSSAPEFNYGYTF. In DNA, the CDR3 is TGTGCCAGCAGCTCAGCTCCAGAATTTAACTATGGCTACACCTTC.

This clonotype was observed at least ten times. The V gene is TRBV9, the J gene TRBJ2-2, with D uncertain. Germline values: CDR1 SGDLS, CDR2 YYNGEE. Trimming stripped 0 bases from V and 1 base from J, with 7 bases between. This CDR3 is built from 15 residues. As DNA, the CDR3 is TGTGCCAGCAGCGTAGAGGTGCTGAACACCGGGGAGCTGTTTTTT. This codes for CASSVEVLNTGELFF.

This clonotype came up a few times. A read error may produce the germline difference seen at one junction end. CDR3 protein: CVSSLRGQGYYNSPLHF. The CDR3 region has the DNA TGTGTCAGCAGTTTACGGGGACAGGGTTACTATAATTCACCCCTCCACTTT. This chain joins TRBV27 and TRBJ1-6; 9 bases agree with TRBD1. CDR3 size: 17 residues. Germline V gives CDR1 MNHEY, CDR2 SMNVEV (reference sequence).

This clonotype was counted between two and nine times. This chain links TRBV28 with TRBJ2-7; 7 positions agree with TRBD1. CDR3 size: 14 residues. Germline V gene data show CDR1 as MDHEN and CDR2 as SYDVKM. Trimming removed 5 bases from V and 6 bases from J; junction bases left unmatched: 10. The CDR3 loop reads CASSTRQGGREQYF. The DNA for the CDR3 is TGTGCCAGCAGTACCCGACAGGGTGGACGCGAGCAGTACTTC.

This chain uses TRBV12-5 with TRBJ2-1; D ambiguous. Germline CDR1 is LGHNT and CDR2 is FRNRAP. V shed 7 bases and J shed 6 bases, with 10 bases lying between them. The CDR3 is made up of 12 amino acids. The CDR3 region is CASAKSRNEQFF. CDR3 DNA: TGTGCTAGTGCCAAGAGTCGCAATGAGCAGTTCTTC.

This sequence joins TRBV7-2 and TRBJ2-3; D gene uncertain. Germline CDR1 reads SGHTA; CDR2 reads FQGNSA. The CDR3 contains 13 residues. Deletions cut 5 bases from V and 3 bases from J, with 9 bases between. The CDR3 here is CASSPSRTDTQYF. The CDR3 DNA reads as TGTGCCAGCAGCCCCTCCCGAACAGATACGCAGTATTTT.

The CDR3 protein is CATSDFQATNGELFF. The CDR3 bases are TGTGCCACCAGTGATTTTCAAGCGACAAACGGGGAGCTGTTTTTT. This chain uses TRBV24-1 with TRBJ2-2; D not certain. CDR1 KGHDR and CDR2 SFDVKD come from the germline V gene. The CDR3 is 15 residues long. Trimming cost V 1 base and J 7 bases, with 12 bases left between them.

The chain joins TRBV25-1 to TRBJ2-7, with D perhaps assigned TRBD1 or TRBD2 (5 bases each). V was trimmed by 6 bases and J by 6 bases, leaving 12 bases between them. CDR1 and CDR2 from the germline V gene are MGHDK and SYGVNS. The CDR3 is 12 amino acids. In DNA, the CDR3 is TGTGCCAGCAGAGAGGGGTTGGGCGAGCAGTACTTC. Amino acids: CASREGLGEQYF.

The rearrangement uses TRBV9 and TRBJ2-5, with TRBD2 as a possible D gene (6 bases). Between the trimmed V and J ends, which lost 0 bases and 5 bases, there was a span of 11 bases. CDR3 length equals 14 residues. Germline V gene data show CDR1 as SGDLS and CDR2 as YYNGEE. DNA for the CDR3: TGTGCCAGCAGCGTAGACGTTGCGGGGGAGACCCAGTACTTC. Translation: CASSVDVAGETQYF.

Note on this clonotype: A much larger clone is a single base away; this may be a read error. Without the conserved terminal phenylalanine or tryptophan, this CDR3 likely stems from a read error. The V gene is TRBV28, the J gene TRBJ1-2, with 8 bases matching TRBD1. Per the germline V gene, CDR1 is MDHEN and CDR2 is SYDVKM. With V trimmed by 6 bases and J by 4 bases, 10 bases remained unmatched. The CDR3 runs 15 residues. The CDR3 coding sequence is TGTGCCAGCAGCCGGCCCGGACAGGGCCTCTATGGCTACACCTCC. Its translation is CASSRPGQGLYGYTS.

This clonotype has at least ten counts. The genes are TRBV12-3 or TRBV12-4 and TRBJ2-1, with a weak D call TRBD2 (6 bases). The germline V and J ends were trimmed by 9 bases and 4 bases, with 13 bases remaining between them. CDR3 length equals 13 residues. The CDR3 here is CASCGVIYNEQFF. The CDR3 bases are TGTGCCAGTTGCGGGGTGATTTACAATGAGCAGTTCTTC.

CDR3 sequence (DNA): TGTGCCAGCAGTGAAGCAAGAATCAAGAGAATTCAGTACTTC. It codes for CASSEARIKRIQYF. The chain employs TRBV6-1 and TRBJ2-4; no reliable D call. CDR1 and CDR2 (germline): MNHNS, SASEGT. The CDR3 has 14 residues. The ends were cut back, 0 bases at V and 10 bases at J, with 13 bases in the middle.

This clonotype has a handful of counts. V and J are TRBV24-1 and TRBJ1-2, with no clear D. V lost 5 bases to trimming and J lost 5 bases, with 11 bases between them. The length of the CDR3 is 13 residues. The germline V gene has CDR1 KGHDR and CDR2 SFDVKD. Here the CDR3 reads CATSAGSIYGYTF. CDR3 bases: TGTGCCACCAGTGCGGGGAGTATTTATGGCTACACCTTC.

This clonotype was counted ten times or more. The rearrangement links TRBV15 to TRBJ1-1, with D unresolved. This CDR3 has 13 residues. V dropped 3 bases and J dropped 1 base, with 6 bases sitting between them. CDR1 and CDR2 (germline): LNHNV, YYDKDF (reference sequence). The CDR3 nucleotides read TGTGCCACCAGCAGCAAAGAGAACACTGAAGCTTTCTTT. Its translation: CATSSKENTEAFF. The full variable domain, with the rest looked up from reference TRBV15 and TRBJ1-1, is DAMVIQNPRYQVTQFGKPVTLSCSQTLNHNVMYWYQQKSSQAPKLLFHYYDKDFNNEADTPDNFQSRRPNTSFCFLDIRSPGLGDTAMYLCATSSKENTEAFFGQGTRLTVV.

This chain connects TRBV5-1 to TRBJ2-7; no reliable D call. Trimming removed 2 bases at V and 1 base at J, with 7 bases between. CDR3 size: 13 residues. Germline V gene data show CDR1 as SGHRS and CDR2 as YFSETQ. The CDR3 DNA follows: TGCGCCAGCAGCTTTGCCAAGTCCTACGAGCAGTACTTC. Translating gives CASSFAKSYEQYF. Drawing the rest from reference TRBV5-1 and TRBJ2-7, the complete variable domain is KAGVTQTPRYLIKTRGQQVTLSCSPISGHRSVSWYQQTPGQGLQFLFEYFSETQRNKGNFPGRFSGRQFSNSRSEMNVSTLELGDSALYLCASSFAKSYEQYFGPGTRLTVT.

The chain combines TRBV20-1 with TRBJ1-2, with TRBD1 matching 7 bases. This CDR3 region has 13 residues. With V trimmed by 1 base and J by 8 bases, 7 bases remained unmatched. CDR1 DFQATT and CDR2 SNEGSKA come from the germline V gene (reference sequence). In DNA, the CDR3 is TGCAGTGCTAGAGCGACAGGGACGACGGGCTACACCTTC. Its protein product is CSARATGTTGYTF.